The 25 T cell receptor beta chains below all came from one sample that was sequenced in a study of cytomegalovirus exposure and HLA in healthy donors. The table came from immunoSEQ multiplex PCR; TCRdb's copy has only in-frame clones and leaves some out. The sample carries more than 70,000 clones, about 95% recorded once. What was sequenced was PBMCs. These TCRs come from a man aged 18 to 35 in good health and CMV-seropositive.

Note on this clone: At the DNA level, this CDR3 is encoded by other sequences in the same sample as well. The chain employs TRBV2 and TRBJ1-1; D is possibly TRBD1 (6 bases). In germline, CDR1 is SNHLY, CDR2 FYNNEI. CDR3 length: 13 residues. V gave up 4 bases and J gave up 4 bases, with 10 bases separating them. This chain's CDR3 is CASSAEGGTEAFF. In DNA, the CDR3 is TGTGCCAGCAGTGCGGAAGGGGGCACTGAAGCTTTCTTT.

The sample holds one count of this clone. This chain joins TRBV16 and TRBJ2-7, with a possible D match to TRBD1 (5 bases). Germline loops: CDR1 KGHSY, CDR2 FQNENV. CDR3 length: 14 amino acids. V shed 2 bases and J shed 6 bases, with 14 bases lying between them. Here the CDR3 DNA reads TGTGCCAGCAGCCAAGGGCAGGGTGTCCTCGAGCAGTACTTC. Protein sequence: CASSQGQGVLEQYF.

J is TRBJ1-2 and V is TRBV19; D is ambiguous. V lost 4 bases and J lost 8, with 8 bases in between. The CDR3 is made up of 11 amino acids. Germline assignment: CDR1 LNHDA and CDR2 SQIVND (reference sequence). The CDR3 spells CASSRSGGYTF. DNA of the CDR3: TGTGCCAGTAGTAGGTCCGGGGGCTACACCTTC. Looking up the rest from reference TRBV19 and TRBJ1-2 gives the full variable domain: DGGITQSPKYLFRKEGQNVTLSCEQNLNHDAMYWYRQDPGQGLRLIYYSQIVNDFQKGDIAEGYSVSREKKESFPLTVTSAQKNPTAFYLCASSRSGGYTFGSGTRLTVV.

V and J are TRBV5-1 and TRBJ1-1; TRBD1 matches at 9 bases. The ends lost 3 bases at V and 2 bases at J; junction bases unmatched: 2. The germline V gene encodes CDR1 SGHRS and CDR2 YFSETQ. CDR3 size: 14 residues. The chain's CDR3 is CASSSDRGNTEAFF. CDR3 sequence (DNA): TGCGCCAGCAGCTCGGACAGGGGCAACACTGAAGCTTTCTTT.

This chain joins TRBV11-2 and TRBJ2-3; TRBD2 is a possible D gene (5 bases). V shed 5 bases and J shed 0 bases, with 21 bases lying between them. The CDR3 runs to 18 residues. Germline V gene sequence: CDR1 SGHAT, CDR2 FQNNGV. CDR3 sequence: CASSPMGPYAGSTDTQYF. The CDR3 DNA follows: TGTGCCAGCAGCCCCATGGGTCCTTATGCGGGCAGCACAGATACGCAGTATTTT. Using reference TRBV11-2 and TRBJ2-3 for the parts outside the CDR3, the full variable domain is EAGVAQSPRYKIIEKRQSVAFWCNPISGHATLYWYQQILGQGPKLLIQFQNNGVVDDSQLPKDRFSAERLKGVDSTLKIQPAKLEDSAVYLCASSPMGPYAGSTDTQYFGPGTRLTVL.

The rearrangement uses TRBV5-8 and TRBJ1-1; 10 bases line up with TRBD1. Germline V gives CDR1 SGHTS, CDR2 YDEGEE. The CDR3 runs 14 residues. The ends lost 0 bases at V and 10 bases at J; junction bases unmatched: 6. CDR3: CASSLVPRTGGAFF. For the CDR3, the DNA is TGTGCCAGCAGCTTGGTCCCCCGGACAGGGGGAGCTTTCTTT.

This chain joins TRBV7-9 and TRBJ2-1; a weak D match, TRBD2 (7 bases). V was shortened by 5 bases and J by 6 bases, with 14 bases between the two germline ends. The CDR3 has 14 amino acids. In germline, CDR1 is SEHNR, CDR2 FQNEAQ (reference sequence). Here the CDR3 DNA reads TGTGCCAGCAGCGAAAGGGGGGGAACCAATGAGCAGTTCTTC. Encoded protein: CASSERGGTNEQFF.

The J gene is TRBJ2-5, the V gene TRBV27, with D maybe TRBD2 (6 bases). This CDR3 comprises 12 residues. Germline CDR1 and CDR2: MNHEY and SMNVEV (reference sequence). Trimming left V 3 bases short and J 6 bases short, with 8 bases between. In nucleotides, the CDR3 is TGTGCCAGCAGTTTTCGGGGGAAGACCCAGTACTTC. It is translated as CASSFRGKTQYF.

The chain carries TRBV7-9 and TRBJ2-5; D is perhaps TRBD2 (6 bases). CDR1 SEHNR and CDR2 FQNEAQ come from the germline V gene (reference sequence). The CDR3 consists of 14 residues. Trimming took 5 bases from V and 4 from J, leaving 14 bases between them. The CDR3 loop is CASSQLRGGETQYF. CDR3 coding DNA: TGTGCCAGCAGCCAACTGCGGGGAGGAGAGACCCAGTACTTC. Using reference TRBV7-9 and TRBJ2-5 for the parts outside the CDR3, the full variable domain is DTGVSQNPRHKITKRGQNVTFRCDPISEHNRLYWYRQTLGQGPEFLTYFQNEAQLEKSRLLSDRFSAERPKGSFSTLEIQRTEQGDSAMYLCASSQLRGGETQYFGPGTRLLVL.

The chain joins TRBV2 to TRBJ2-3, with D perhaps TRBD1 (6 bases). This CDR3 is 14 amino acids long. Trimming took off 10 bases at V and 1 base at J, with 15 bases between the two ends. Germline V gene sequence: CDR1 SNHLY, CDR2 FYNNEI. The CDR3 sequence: CATSEGVGTDTQYF. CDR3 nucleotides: TGTGCCACCTCAGAGGGGGTTGGCACAGATACGCAGTATTTT.

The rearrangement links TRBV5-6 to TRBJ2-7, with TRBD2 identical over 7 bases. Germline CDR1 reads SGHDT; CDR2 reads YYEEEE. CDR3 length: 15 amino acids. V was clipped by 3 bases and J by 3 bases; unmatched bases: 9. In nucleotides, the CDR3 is TGTGCCAGCAGCTCCGGGCCGGGAGGCCGCTACGAGCAGTACTTC. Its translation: CASSSGPGGRYEQYF.

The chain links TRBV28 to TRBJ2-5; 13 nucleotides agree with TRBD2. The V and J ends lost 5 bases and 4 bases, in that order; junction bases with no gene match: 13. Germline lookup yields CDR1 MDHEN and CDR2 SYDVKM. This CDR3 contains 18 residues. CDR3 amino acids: CASSPSRTSGSRLETQYF. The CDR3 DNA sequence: TGTGCCAGCAGTCCCTCCCGGACTAGCGGGAGTAGGTTAGAGACCCAGTACTTC.

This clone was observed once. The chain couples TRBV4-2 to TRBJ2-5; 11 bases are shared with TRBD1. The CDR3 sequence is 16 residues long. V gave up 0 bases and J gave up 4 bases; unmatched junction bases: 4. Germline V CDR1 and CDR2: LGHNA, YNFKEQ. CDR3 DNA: TGTGCCAGCAGCCAAGAGGACAGGGGGCTACGAGAGACCCAGTACTTC. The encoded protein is CASSQEDRGLRETQYF.

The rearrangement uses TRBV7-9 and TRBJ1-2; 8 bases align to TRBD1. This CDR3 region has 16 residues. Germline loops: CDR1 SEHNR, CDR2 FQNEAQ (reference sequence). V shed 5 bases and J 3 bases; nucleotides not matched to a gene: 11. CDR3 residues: CASSQDRGQTHYGYTF. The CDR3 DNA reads TGTGCCAGCAGCCAAGACAGGGGACAAACCCACTATGGCTACACCTTC.

Here the CDR3 DNA reads TGTGCCAGCAGCTTTCGACTAGCCGTGAACACCGGGGAGCTGTTTTTT. As protein: CASSFRLAVNTGELFF. The chain carries TRBV7-3 and TRBJ2-2; TRBD2 aligns across 7 bases. The CDR3 is 16 amino acids. Losses at the gene ends were 3 bases for V and 1 base for J; bases not matched to a gene: 5. From germline, CDR1 is SGHTA and CDR2 FQGTGA.

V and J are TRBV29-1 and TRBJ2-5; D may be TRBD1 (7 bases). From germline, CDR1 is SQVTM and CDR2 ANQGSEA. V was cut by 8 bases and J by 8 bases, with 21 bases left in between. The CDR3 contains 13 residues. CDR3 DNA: TGCAGCTCATTGAATGCCAGGGGGGAAACCCAGTACTTC. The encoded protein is CSSLNARGETQYF.

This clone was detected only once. The CDR3 DNA reads as TGTGCCAGTAGTATAGGCGGGGGAGGAACCTACGAGCAGTACTTC. This codes for CASSIGGGGTYEQYF. The chain carries TRBV19 and TRBJ2-7, with TRBD2 matching 7 bases. Germline trimming cut 1 base from V and 2 bases from J; bases unmatched to any gene: 5. Germline V gene lookup returns CDR1 LNHDA and CDR2 SQIVND (reference sequence). This CDR3 contains 15 residues.

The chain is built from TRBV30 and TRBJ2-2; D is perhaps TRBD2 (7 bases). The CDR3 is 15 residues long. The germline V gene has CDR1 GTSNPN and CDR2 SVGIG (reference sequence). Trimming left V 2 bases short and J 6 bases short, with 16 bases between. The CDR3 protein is CAWSRGGGYPGELFF. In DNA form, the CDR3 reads TGTGCCTGGAGTCGAGGGGGAGGGTACCCCGGGGAGCTGTTTTTT.

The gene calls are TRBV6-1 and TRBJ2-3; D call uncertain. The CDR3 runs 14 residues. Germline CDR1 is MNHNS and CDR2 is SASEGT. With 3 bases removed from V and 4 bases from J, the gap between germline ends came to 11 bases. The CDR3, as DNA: TGTGCCAGCAGTGATTCCAGATTGCCAGATACGCAGTATTTT. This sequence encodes CASSDSRLPDTQYF.

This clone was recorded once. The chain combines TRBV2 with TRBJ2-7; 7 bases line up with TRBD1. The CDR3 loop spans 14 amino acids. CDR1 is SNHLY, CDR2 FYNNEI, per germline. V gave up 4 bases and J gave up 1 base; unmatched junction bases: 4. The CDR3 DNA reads TGTGCCAGCAGTGTTAGCAGGGGGTCCTACGAGCAGTACTTC. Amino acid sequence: CASSVSRGSYEQYF.

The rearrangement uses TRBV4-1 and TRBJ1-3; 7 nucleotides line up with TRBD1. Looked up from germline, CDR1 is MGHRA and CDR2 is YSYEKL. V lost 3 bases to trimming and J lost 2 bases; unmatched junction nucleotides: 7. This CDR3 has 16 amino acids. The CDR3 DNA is TGCGCCAGCAGCCAGGAGGGGGCTATAACTGGAAACACCATATATTTT. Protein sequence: CASSQEGAITGNTIYF.

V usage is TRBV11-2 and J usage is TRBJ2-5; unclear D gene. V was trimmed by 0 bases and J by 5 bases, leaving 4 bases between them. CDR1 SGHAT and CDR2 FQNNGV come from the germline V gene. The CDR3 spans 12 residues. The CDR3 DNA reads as TGTGCCAGCAGCTTAGAGAGGGAGACCCAGTACTTC. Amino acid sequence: CASSLERETQYF. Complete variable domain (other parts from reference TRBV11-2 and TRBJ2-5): EAGVAQSPRYKIIEKRQSVAFWCNPISGHATLYWYQQILGQGPKLLIQFQNNGVVDDSQLPKDRFSAERLKGVDSTLKIQPAKLEDSAVYLCASSLERETQYFGPGTRLLVL.

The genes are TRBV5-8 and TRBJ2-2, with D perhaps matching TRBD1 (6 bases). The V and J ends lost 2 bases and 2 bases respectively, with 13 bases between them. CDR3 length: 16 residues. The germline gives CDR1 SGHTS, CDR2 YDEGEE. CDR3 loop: CASSLGLGTNTGELFF. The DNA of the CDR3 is TGTGCCAGCAGCTTAGGCTTAGGGACAAACACCGGGGAGCTGTTTTTT.

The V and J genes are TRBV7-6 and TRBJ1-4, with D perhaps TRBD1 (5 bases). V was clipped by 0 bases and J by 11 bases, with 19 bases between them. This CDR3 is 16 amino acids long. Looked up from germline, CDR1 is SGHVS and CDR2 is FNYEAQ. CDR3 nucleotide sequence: TGTGCCAGCAGCTTAGCGCCTAAGGACAAACGGGGGAAACTGTTTTTT. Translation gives CASSLAPKDKRGKLFF. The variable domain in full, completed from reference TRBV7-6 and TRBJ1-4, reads GAGVSQSPRYKVTKRGQDVALRCDPISGHVSLYWYRQALGQGPEFLTYFNYEAQQDKSGLPNDRFSAERPEGSISTLTIQRTEQRDSAMYRCASSLAPKDKRGKLFFGSGTQLSVL.

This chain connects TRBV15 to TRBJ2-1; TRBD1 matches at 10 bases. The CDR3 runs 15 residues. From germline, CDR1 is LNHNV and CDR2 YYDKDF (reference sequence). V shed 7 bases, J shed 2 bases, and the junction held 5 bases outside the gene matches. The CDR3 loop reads CATTRDRGPYNEQFF. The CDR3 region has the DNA TGTGCCACCACACGGGACAGGGGACCCTACAATGAGCAGTTCTTC.